Following are 4 T cell receptor beta chains from one sample sequenced in a study of shared clonotypes between healthy human individuals. Sequencing used immunoSEQ multiplex PCR; TCRdb keeps in-frame clones, though not all of them. The table records some 2,400,000 clones, approximately 96% of them present only once. What was sequenced was naive CD4+ T cells sorted from blood. The subset was: CD45RA+ positively selected. These receptors all stem from a man aged 18 to 29 in good health.

The CDR3 loop is CASREKGQPPEGYTF. The CDR3 DNA reads TGTGCCAGCAGGGAGAAGGGACAGCCCCCTGAGGGCTACACCTTC. V usage is TRBV2 and J usage is TRBJ1-2; 7 positions agree with TRBD1. V lost 6 bases to trimming and J lost 8 bases; unmatched junction nucleotides: 15. CDR1 is SNHLY and CDR2 is FYNNEI in the germline V gene. The CDR3 totals 15 residues. The whole variable domain, filled in from reference TRBV2 and TRBJ1-2, reads EPEVTQTPSHQVTQMGQEVILRCVPISNHLYFYWYRQILGQKVEFLVSFYNNEISEKSEIFDDQFSVERPDGSNFTLKIRSTKLEDSAMYFCASREKGQPPEGYTFGSGTRLTVV.

This chain uses TRBV9 with TRBJ1-6; D remains unclear. The CDR3 has 15 amino acids. The ends were cut back, 4 bases at V and 4 bases at J, with 12 bases in the middle. The germline V gene has CDR1 SGDLS and CDR2 YYNGEE. CDR3 residues: CASSTRTGYNSPLHF. Written as DNA, the CDR3 is TGTGCCAGCAGCACCCGGACCGGATATAATTCACCCCTCCACTTT. The complete variable domain, with remaining parts taken from reference TRBV9 and TRBJ1-6, reads DSGVTQTPKHLITATGQRVTLRCSPRSGDLSVYWYQQSLDQGLQFLIQYYNGEERAKGNILERFSAQQFPDLHSELNLSSLELGDSALYFCASSTRTGYNSPLHFGNGTRLTVT.

The chain recombines TRBV7-9 with TRBJ1-4; D unclear. V was shortened by 11 bases and J by 0 bases, with 13 bases between the two germline ends. Germline V gives CDR1 SEHNR, CDR2 FQNEAQ (reference sequence). CDR3 length equals 14 residues. The CDR3 sequence is CAGDVPATNEKLFF. The DNA for the CDR3 is TGTGCCGGCGATGTCCCCGCAACTAATGAAAAACTGTTTTTT.

The chain uses TRBV5-1 and TRBJ2-5; the match to TRBD1 covers 8 bases. Germline V lookup: CDR1 SGHRS, CDR2 YFSETQ. The CDR3 runs to 16 residues. V shed 0 bases, J shed 1 base, and the junction held 5 bases outside the gene matches. The DNA for the CDR3 is TGCGCCAGCAGCTTGGCCCCAGGGGGCCCCCAAGAGACCCAGTACTTC. It specifies CASSLAPGGPQETQYF.